This T cell receptor (beta chain) came from a study of T cells after yellow fever vaccination. Overall study: Low-cell-number fractions were prepared with SMART-Seq v4 Ultra Low Input.

MiXCR was run by TCRdb on the 5' RACE reads, yielding one entry per CDR3 protein. The sample carries 170,000 or so distinct CDR3 sequences, approximately 9.9% recorded once. A note on this clonotype: Antigen: not known.

Regarding the study as a whole: Relatively few clonotypes were ones that appeared in both CD4 and CD8 compartments. Reappearing after the booster were most of the clones from primary vaccination (around 95% CD4, 70% to 90% CD8). The secondary response was weaker, and its peak arrived faster, on day 5 versus 15.

J was trimmed by 2 bases and V by 5 bases; bases with no gene match: 5. The CDR3 is 14 amino acids. Germline V gene sequence: CDR1 SEHNR, CDR2 FQNEAQ (reference sequence). V and J are TRBV7-9 and TRBJ2-7; 8 bases align to TRBD1. This sequence was found in a man between 18 and 29 years old who received the YFV17D yellow fever vaccine. Sequenced material: CD8+ T cells sorted from PBMCs, taken 45 days after the yellow fever booster vaccination. CDR3 loop: CASSPPGQAYEQYF. In DNA form, the CDR3 reads TGTGCCAGCAGCCCGCCGGGACAGGCCTACGAGCAGTACTTC.